The 24 T cell receptor beta chains below come from one sample, sequenced in a study of blood T cell repertoires in COVID-19. Here immunoSEQ multiplex PCR was the method, and the copy in TCRdb shows in-frame clones only, minus some. The table records 100,000 or so clones, roughly 92% of them present only once. Sequencing input: peripheral blood. These receptors were collected from a man between 65 and 85 years old with acute or convalescent COVID-19.

This clone is a singleton in its sample. The V call is TRBV18, the J call TRBJ1-1, with a possible D match to TRBD1 (6 bases). The V end was cut by 3 bases, the J end by 3 bases, with 11 bases between. There are 14 residues in the CDR3. CDR1 KGHSH and CDR2 LQKENI come from the germline V gene. CDR3 residues: CASSPGTPYTEAFF. CDR3 coding DNA: TGTGCCAGCTCACCCGGGACACCATACACTGAAGCTTTCTTT.

Here the CDR3 DNA reads TGTGCCAGCAGCGTAGAAGGGGCGGATGAGCAGTTCTTC. Translation: CASSVEGADEQFF. The rearrangement links TRBV9 to TRBJ2-1; possible D gene TRBD1, 5 bases. Trimming left V 0 bases short and J 8 bases short, with 9 bases between. There are 13 residues in the CDR3. Per germline, CDR1 SGDLS and CDR2 YYNGEE.

CDR3 in DNA: TGTGCCAGCACGGATTTCGGGGGCTACACCTTC. Translation: CASTDFGGYTF. The chain carries TRBV25-1 and TRBJ1-2; D unresolved. Germline V lookup: CDR1 MGHDK, CDR2 SYGVNS. The CDR3 runs 11 residues. Trimming pared 7 bases from V and 8 bases from J, leaving 11 bases between.

The rearrangement links TRBV19 to TRBJ1-6; no clear D. Germline loops: CDR1 LNHDA, CDR2 SQIVND (reference sequence). Trimming pared 4 bases from V and 6 bases from J, leaving 13 bases between. This CDR3 spans 15 amino acids. The CDR3 loop is CASSKETMTNSPLHF. DNA of the CDR3: TGTGCCAGTAGTAAGGAGACCATGACTAATTCACCCCTCCACTTT.

The rearrangement links TRBV6-5 to TRBJ1-1; D remains unclear. The CDR3 has 15 amino acids. Germline values: CDR1 MNHEY, CDR2 SVGAGI. Trimming stripped 8 bases from V and 0 bases from J, with 16 bases between. CDR3 amino acids: CASYPPSRMNTEAFF. The CDR3, as DNA: TGTGCCAGCTACCCACCGAGTAGAATGAACACTGAAGCTTTCTTT.

The chain recombines TRBV7-6 with TRBJ2-7; 9 bases match TRBD1. Germline loops: CDR1 SGHVS, CDR2 FNYEAQ. J lost 3 bases, V lost 1 base, and 10 bases had no gene match. This CDR3 spans 17 amino acids. In nucleotides, the CDR3 is TGTGCCAGCAGCTTAGGAAAAGTGGTGACAGGGGGCTACGAGCAGTACTTC. This sequence encodes CASSLGKVVTGGYEQYF.

In DNA, the CDR3 is TGTGCCAGCAGTTTATTTTTAGGCAGGGGGGACACTGAAGCTTTCTTT. It encodes CASSLFLGRGDTEAFF. The chain links TRBV27 to TRBJ1-1; 7 positions agree with TRBD1. The CDR3 contains 16 residues. The V segment lost 1 base and the J segment 3 bases; nucleotides outside the gene matches: 8. Germline CDR1 MNHEY, CDR2 SMNVEV (reference sequence).

The count of this clone is one. The chain has TRBV5-1 and TRBJ2-1, with TRBD2 matching 8 bases. In germline, CDR1 is SGHRS, CDR2 YFSETQ. V shed 2 bases, J shed 9 bases, and the junction held 13 bases outside the gene matches. The CDR3 has 16 amino acids. The chain's CDR3 is CASSLTQGTSGGEQFF. The DNA of the CDR3 is TGCGCCAGCAGCTTAACACAGGGTACTAGCGGTGGTGAGCAGTTCTTC.

The chain employs TRBV3-1 (or the pseudogene TRBV3-2) and TRBJ1-3, with 9 bases aligning to TRBD1. V shed 4 bases, J shed 4 bases, and the junction held 8 bases outside the gene matches. This CDR3 region has 16 residues. CDR1 is LGHDT and CDR2 is YNNKEL in the germline V gene (reference sequence). The DNA of the CDR3 is TGTGCCAGCAGCCCCAAGATGGGACAGGGAGGAAACACCATATATTTT. This gives the protein CASSPKMGQGGNTIYF.

The rearrangement joins TRBV5-1 to TRBJ2-5, with 7 nucleotides matching TRBD1. Germline CDR1 reads SGHRS; CDR2 reads YFSETQ. Unmatched junction bases numbered 6, after V lost 2 bases and J lost 2 bases. This CDR3 contains 15 residues. This CDR3 is CASSLTGQFQETQYF. CDR3 in DNA: TGCGCCAGCAGCTTAACGGGACAGTTTCAAGAGACCCAGTACTTC.

J is TRBJ2-1 and V is TRBV11-2; tentatively, D is TRBD2 (6 bases). Trimming took off 5 bases at V and 0 bases at J, with 23 bases between the two ends. The V gene's germline CDR1 is SGHAT and CDR2 FQNNGV. The CDR3 totals 19 residues. This CDR3 reads CASSPLGSREASSYNEQFF. In nucleotides, the CDR3 is TGTGCCAGCAGCCCTTTGGGTTCGAGGGAGGCTAGCTCCTACAATGAGCAGTTCTTC.

This rearrangement joins TRBV7-9 to TRBJ1-2; a weak D match, TRBD1 (6 bases). The CDR3 consists of 14 residues. CDR1 is SEHNR and CDR2 is FQNEAQ in the germline V gene (reference sequence). Trimming removed 5 bases at V and 7 bases at J, with 17 bases between. The CDR3 sequence is CASSHQDSVVGYTF. In DNA, the CDR3 is TGTGCCAGCAGCCACCAGGACAGTGTAGTTGGCTACACCTTC.

J is TRBJ2-1 and V is TRBV24-1; tentatively, D is TRBD1 (6 bases). From germline, CDR1 is KGHDR and CDR2 SFDVKD. CDR3 length: 13 amino acids. The germline V and J ends were trimmed by 9 bases and 0 bases, with 8 bases remaining between them. The CDR3 spells CATQGSSYNEQFF. CDR3 bases: TGTGCCACCCAGGGGAGCTCCTACAATGAGCAGTTCTTC.

The chain has TRBV28 and TRBJ1-3; D ambiguous. The CDR3 has 11 amino acids. Trimming took off 6 bases at V and 15 bases at J, with 15 bases between the two ends. Germline-derived CDR1 and CDR2 are MDHEN and SYDVKM. CDR3: CASSSNSPPYF. CDR3 nucleotides: TGTGCCAGCAGCAGCAACAGTCCTCCATATTTT.

The J gene is TRBJ1-1, the V gene TRBV5-6, with a weak D call TRBD1 (5 bases). The CDR3 is 13 residues long. Germline values: CDR1 SGHDT, CDR2 YYEEEE. Trimming shortened V by 0 bases and J by 5 bases, and 8 bases separated the two germline ends. The CDR3 reads CASSLAGITEAFF. The DNA for the CDR3 is TGTGCCAGCAGCTTGGCAGGGATTACTGAAGCTTTCTTT. The entire variable domain, with the rest obtained from reference TRBV5-6 and TRBJ1-1, is as follows: DAGVTQSPTHLIKTRGQQVTLRCSPKSGHDTVSWYQQALGQGPQFIFQYYEEEERQRGNFPDRFSGHQFPNYSSELNVNALLLGDSALYLCASSLAGITEAFFGQGTRLTVV.

The rearrangement links TRBV6-5 to TRBJ1-1; D might be TRBD1 (6 bases). The germline V gene encodes CDR1 MNHEY and CDR2 SVGAGI. V lost 2 bases and J lost 3, with 10 bases in between. The CDR3 covers 14 residues. CDR3 region: CASSYGPGDTEAFF. As DNA, the CDR3 is TGTGCCAGCAGTTACGGACCAGGGGACACTGAAGCTTTCTTT.

The rearrangement joins TRBV10-3 to TRBJ1-5; D remains unclear. Germline CDR1 ENHRY, CDR2 SYGVKD. CDR3 length: 15 residues. V gave up 0 bases and J gave up 1 base, with 7 bases separating them. The CDR3 loop reads CAISESWASNQPQHF. In nucleotides, the CDR3 is TGTGCCATCAGTGAGTCGTGGGCAAGCAATCAGCCCCAGCATTTT.

J is TRBJ2-7 and V is TRBV12-5; 11 nucleotides agree with TRBD2. With V trimmed by 7 bases and J by 0 bases, 8 bases remained unmatched. Per germline, CDR1 LGHNT and CDR2 FRNRAP. This CDR3 has 16 amino acids. DNA for the CDR3: TGTGCTAGTGTGATGGCTAGCGGGAGGTACTCCTACGAGCAGTACTTC. This codes for CASVMASGRYSYEQYF.

As DNA, the CDR3 is TGTGCCAGCGGACAGATGACTCAGCCCCAGCATTTT. This gives the protein CASGQMTQPQHF. V and J are TRBV19 and TRBJ1-5, with D possibly being TRBD1 (6 bases). CDR3 length equals 12 residues. The V gene's germline CDR1 is LNHDA and CDR2 SQIVND (reference sequence). V gave up 9 bases and J gave up 6 bases, with 12 bases separating them. The whole variable domain, remainder taken from reference TRBV19 and TRBJ1-5, is DGGITQSPKYLFRKEGQNVTLSCEQNLNHDAMYWYRQDPGQGLRLIYYSQIVNDFQKGDIAEGYSVSREKKESFPLTVTSAQKNPTAFYLCASGQMTQPQHFGDGTRLSIL.

The chain is built from TRBV6-5 and TRBJ2-1; TRBD2 aligns across 7 bases. There are 14 residues in the CDR3. With V trimmed by 6 bases and J by 2 bases, 4 bases remained unmatched. CDR1 is MNHEY, CDR2 SVGAGI, per germline. CDR3 bases: TGTGCCAGCAGGACGACTAGCCCCTACAATGAGCAGTTCTTC. Translating gives CASRTTSPYNEQFF.

This clone has a count of ten or more. The CDR3: CASRRVGTEAFF. In nucleotides, the CDR3 is TGTGCCAGCAGGCGCGTCGGCACTGAAGCTTTCTTT. V gene TRBV13 combines with J gene TRBJ1-1, with D unclear. Germline-derived CDR1 and CDR2 are PRHDT and FYEKMQ (reference sequence). Trimming stripped 6 bases from V and 4 bases from J, with 9 bases between. The CDR3 sequence is 12 residues long.

The chain recombines TRBV24-1 with TRBJ2-3; 13 bases match TRBD2. This CDR3 has 17 residues. Per germline, CDR1 KGHDR and CDR2 SFDVKD. V lost 3 bases, J lost 8 bases, and 10 bases stayed unmatched. CDR3 nucleotide sequence: TGTGCCACCAGTGATGCTACTAGCGGGGGGGCCCTGGGTACGCAGTATTTT. Its protein is CATSDATSGGALGTQYF.

The V and J genes are TRBV7-2 and TRBJ1-5; no reliable D call. Germline CDR1 is SGHTA and CDR2 is FQGNSA. This CDR3 contains 13 residues. Trimming left V 5 bases short and J 3 bases short, with 8 bases between. CDR3 amino acids: CASSRQANQPQHF. The CDR3 bases are TGTGCCAGCAGCAGGCAGGCCAATCAGCCCCAGCATTTT.

This clone has only one observation. The chain has TRBV11-3 and TRBJ2-1; tentative D call: TRBD2 (5 bases). Looked up from germline, CDR1 is SGHNT and CDR2 is YENEEA. This CDR3 has 11 amino acids. V was clipped by 10 bases and J by 8 bases, with 12 bases between them. The DNA of the CDR3 is TGTGCCACCCTAGCCGGGGATGAGCAGTTCTTC. Protein product: CATLAGDEQFF.